This T cell receptor (beta chain) was obtained from a study of beta chain features in type 1 diabetes. Findings and caveats of the study: The naive, central memory and Treg TCRB repertoires of patients appeared to be more similar to one another than those of healthy donors. The VDJ junctions of type 1 diabetes patients carried fewer insertions and more deletions.

V shed 0 bases and J shed 6 bases, with 6 bases lying between them. This CDR3 has 13 residues. Looked up from germline, CDR1 is SGDLS and CDR2 is YYNGEE. A few counts support this clone. Its matching antigen is unknown. Reverse transcription of all isolated RNA meant that expressed TCRB transcripts were sequenced. Naive, central memory and regulatory T cell samples came to a mean of around 3.5 million reads. Libraries were prepared by immunoSEQ multiplex PCR; TCRdb keeps only in-frame clonotypes and omits some of them. The sample yields about 150,000 clones, less than 9.5% seen once. Sorting based on CD45RO/CCR7/CD25/CD127/CD95/CD27 separated CD4+ naive, central memory, regulatory and stem cell-like memory cells.

The sample was central memory CD4+ T cells from blood. The receptor comes from a man younger than 30 in good health. This chain uses TRBV9 with TRBJ2-2, with D hard to call. The CDR3 DNA is TGTGCCAGCAGCGTAGTCCTAGCCGGGGAGCTGTTTTTT. It translates to CASSVVLAGELFF.